This T cell receptor beta chain came from a study of blood T cell repertoires in COVID-19. Looking at the study overall: Italy, Spain and the United States were the sources of the convalescent and acute COVID-19 samples. From T cells, B-cell-depleted T cells, or PBMCs came the material, which was cDNA or gDNA.

Germline V gives CDR1 SNHLY, CDR2 FYNNEI. Losses at the gene ends were 8 bases for V and 3 bases for J; bases not matched to a gene: 6. CDR3 size: 13 residues. In the authors' methods: Nucleated cell counts were estimated from reference gene primer amplification. Clones were read by immunoSEQ multiplex PCR, and TCRdb kept only the in-frame ones, dropping some. V and J calls and clone size are as listed in that table; D and trimming were resolved from the DNA. The sample lists 65,000 to 95,000 clones; approximately 88% were seen once. The sequenced sample was peripheral blood. This clonotype originated in a man in his sixties or seventies with acute or convalescent COVID-19. The rearrangement uses TRBV2 and TRBJ1-2; 7 bases line up with TRBD1. The CDR3 is CASRYGTDYGYTF. The CDR3 DNA reads as TGTGCCAGCCGATACGGGACAGACTATGGCTACACCTTC.